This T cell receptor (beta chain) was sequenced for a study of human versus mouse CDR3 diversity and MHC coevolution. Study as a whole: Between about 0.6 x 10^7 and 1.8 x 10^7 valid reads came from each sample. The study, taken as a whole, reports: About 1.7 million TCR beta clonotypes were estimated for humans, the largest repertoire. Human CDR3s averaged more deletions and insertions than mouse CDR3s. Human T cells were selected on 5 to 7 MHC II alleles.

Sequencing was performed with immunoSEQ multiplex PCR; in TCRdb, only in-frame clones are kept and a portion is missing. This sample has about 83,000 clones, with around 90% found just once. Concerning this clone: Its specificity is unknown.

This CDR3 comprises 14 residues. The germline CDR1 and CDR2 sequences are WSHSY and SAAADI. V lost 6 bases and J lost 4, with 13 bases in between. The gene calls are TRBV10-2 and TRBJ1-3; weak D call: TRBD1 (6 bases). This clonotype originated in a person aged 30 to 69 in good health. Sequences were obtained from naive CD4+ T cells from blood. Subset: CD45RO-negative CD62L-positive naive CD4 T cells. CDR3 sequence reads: CASRDREWGNTIYF. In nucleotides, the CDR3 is TGCGCCAGCAGGGACAGAGAATGGGGAAACACCATATATTTT.